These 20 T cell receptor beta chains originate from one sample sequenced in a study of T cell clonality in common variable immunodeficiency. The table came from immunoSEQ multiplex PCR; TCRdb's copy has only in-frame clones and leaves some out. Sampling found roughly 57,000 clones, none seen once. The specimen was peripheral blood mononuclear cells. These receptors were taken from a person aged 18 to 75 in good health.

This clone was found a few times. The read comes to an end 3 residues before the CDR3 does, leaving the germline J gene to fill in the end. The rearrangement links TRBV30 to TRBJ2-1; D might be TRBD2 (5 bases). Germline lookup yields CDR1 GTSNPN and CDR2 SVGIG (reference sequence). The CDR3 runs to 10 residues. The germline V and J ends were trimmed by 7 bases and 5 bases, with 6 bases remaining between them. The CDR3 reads CAFGDNEQFF. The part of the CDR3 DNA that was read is TGTGCCTTCGGGGACAATGAG.

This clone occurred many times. The covered CDR3 bases are TGTGCCAGCTCACCCAATCAGGGAACCTACGAG. It encodes CASSPNQGTYE. The complete CDR3 sequence is CASSPNQGTYEQYF. The rearrangement joins TRBV18 to TRBJ2-7; D is possibly TRBD1 (5 bases). The read comes to an end 3 residues before the CDR3 does, leaving the germline J gene to fill in the end. This CDR3 region has 14 residues. The V gene's germline CDR1 is KGHSH and CDR2 LQKENI. With 3 bases removed from V and 2 bases from J, the gap between germline ends came to 11 bases.

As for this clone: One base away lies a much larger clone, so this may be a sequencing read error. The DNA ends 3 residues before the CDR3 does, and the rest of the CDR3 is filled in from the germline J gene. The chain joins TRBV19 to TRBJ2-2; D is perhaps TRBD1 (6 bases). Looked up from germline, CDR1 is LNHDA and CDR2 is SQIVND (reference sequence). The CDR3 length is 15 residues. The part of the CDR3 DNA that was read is TGTGCCAGTACAATCAGGGGTCCTGGGGCCAACGTG. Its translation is CASTIRGPGANV. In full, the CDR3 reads CASTIRGPGANVLFF.

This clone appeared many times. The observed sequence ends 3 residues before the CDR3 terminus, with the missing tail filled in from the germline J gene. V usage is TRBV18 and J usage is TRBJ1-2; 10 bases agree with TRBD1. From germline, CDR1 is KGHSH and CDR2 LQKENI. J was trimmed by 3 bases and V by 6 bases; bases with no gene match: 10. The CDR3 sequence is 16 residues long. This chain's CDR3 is CASSTGTGAPDYGYTF. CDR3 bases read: TGTGCCAGCTCGACCGGGACAGGGGCCCCCGACTATGGC.

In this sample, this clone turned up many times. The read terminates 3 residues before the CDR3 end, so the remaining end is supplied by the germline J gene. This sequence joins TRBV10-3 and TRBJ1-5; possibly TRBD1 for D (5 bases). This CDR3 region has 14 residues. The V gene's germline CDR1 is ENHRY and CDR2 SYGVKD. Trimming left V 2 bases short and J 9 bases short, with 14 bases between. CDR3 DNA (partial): TGTGCCATCAGTGAGCGGTGGGGCTTACGGCCC. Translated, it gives CAISERWGLRP. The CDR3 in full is CAISERWGLRPQHF.

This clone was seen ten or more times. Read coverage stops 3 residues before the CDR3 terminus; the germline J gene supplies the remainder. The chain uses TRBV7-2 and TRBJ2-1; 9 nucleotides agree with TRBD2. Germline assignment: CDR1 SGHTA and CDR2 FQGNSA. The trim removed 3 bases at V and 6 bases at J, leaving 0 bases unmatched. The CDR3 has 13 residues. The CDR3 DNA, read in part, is TGTGCCAGCAGCTTTAGCGGGGGCAATGAG. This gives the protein CASSFSGGNE. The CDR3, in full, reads CASSFSGGNEQFF.

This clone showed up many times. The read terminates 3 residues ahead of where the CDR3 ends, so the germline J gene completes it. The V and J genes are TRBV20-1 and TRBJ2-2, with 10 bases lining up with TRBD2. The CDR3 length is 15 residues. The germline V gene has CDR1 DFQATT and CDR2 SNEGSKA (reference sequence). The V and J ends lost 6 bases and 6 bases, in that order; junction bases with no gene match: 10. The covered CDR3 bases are TGCAGTGCCGCGACTAGCGGGTCAGGCCCCGGGGAG. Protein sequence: CSAATSGSGPGE. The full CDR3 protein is CSAATSGSGPGELFF.

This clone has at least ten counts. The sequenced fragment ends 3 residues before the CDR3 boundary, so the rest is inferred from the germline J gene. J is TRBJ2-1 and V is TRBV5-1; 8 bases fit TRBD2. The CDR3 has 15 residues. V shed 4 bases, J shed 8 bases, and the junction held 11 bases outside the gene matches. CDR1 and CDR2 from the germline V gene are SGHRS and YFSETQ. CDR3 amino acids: CASSAISGRMDEQFF. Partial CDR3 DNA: TGCGCCAGCAGCGCAATCAGCGGGAGAATGGATGAG.

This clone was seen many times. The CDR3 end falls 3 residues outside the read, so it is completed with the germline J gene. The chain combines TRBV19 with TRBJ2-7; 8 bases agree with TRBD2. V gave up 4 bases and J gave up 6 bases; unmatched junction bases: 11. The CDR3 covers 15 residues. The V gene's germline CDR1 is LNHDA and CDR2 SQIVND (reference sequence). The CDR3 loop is CASSSTGTSLSEQYF. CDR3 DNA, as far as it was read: TGTGCCAGTAGTAGTACCGGGACTAGTTTGTCCGAG.

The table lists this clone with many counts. Partial CDR3 DNA: TGTGCCAGCAGTGAATTAACAGGGGGGAATGAG. This gives the protein CASSELTGGNE. In full, the CDR3 is CASSELTGGNEQFF. The rearrangement links TRBV2 to TRBJ2-1; 8 bases are a match to TRBD1. The read ends 3 residues shy of where the CDR3 ends; the end is completed using the germline J gene. CDR1 is SNHLY, CDR2 FYNNEI, per germline. The V and J ends lost 2 bases and 7 bases, in that order; junction bases with no gene match: 4. This CDR3 contains 14 residues. Using reference TRBV2 and TRBJ2-1 for the parts outside the CDR3, the full variable domain is EPEVTQTPSHQVTQMGQEVILRCVPISNHLYFYWYRQILGQKVEFLVSFYNNEISEKSEIFDDQFSVERPDGSNFTLKIRSTKLEDSAMYFCASSELTGGNEQFFGPGTRLTVL.

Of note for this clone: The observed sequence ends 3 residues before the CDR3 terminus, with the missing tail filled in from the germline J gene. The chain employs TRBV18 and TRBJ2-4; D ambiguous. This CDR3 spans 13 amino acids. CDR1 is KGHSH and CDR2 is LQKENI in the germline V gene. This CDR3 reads CASSPFDHYGQYF. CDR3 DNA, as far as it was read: TGTGCCAGCTCCCCTTTTGATCACTATGGT.

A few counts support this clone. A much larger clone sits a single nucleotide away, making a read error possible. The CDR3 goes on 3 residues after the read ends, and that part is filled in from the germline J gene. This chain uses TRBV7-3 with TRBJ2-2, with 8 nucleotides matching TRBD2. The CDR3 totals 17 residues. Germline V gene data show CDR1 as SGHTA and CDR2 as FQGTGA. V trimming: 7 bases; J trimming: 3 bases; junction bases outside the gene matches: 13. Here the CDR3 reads CASTSSGGGIDTGELFF. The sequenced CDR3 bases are TGTGCCAGCACCTCGTCGGGGGGGGGCATAGACACCGGGGAG.

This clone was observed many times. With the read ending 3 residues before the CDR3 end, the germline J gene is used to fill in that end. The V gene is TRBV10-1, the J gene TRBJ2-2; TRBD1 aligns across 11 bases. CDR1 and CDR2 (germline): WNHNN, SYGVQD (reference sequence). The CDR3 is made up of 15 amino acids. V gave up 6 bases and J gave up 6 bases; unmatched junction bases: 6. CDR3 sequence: CASSLGTGGPGELFF. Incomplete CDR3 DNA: TGCGCCAGCAGCCTAGGGACAGGGGGGCCCGGGGAG.

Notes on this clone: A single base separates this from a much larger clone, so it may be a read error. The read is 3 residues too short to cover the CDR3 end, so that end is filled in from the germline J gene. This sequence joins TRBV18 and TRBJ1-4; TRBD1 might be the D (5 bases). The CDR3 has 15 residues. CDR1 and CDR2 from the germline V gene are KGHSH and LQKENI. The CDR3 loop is CASSPQGSYNSPLFF. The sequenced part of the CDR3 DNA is TGTGCCAGCTCACCACAGGGGTCCTATAATTCACCA.

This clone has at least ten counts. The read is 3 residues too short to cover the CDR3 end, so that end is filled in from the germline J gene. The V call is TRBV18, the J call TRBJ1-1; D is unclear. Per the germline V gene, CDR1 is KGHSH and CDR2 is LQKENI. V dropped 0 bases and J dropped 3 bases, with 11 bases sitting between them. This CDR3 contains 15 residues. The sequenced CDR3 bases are TGTGCCAGCTCACCACCGGCCAAGTTGGACACTGAA. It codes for CASSPPAKLDTE. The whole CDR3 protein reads CASSPPAKLDTEAFF. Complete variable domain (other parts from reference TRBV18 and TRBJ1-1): NAGVMQNPRHLVRRRGQEARLRCSPMKGHSHVYWYRQLPEEGLKFMVYLQKENIIDESGMPKERFSAEFPKEGPSILRIQQVVRGDSAAYFCASSPPAKLDTEAFFGQGTRLTVV.

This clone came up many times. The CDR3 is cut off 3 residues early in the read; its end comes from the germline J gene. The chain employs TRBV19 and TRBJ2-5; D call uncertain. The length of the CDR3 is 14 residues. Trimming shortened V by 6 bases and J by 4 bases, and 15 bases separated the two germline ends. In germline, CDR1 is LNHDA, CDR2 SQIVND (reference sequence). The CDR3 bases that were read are TGTGCCAGTAGGATCGACCGGTCGGGAGAGACC. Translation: CASRIDRSGET. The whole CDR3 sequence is CASRIDRSGETQYF.

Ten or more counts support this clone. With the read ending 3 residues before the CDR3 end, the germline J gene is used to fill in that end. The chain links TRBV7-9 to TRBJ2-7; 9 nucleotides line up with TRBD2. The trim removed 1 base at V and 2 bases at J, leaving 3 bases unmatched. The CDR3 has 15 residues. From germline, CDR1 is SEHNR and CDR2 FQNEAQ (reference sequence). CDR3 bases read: TGTGCCAGCAGCTTAGACCCTAGCGGGACCTACGAG. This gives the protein CASSLDPSGTYE. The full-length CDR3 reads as CASSLDPSGTYEQYF.

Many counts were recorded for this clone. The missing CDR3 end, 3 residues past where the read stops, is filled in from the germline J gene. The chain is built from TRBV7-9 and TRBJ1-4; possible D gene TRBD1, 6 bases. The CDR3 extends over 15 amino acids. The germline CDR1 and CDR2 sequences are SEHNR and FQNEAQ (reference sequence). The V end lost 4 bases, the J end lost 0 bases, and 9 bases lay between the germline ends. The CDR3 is CASSSGQTTNEKLFF. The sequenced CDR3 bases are TGTGCCAGCAGCTCCGGACAGACAACTAATGAAAAA.

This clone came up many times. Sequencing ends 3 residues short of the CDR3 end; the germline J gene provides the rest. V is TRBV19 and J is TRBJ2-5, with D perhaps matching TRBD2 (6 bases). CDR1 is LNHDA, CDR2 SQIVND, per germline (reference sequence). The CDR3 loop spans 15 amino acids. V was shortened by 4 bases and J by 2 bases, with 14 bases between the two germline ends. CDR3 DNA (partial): TGTGCCAGTAGTAATTGGAGGGGTGGGCAAGAGACC. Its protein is CASSNWRGGQET. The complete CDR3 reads CASSNWRGGQETQYF.

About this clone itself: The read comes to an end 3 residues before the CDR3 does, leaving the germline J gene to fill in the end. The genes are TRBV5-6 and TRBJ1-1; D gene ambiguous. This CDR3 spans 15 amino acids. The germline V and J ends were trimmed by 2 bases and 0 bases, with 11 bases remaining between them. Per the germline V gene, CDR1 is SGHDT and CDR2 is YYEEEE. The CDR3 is CASSFSGVLNTEAFF. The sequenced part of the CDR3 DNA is TGTGCCAGCAGCTTCAGCGGAGTTTTGAACACTGAA.